Listed below are T cell receptor beta chains from one sample, sequenced in a study of blood T cell repertoires in COVID-19. The protocol was immunoSEQ multiplex PCR, while the TCRdb copy is restricted to in-frame clones and leaves out a portion. Counted here are 23,000 or so clones, 85% to 95% occurring once; the ten biggest clones make up roughly 7.4%. The sequenced sample was peripheral blood. Receptors were obtained from a human donor in a cohort sampled during active COVID-19. CDR3s include the opening cysteine and the closing phenylalanine or tryptophan. D genes are given only for firm matches. Only some rows state a clone size, as once, few, many or a class for expanded clones.

CDR3nt | CDR3aa | abundance | v_gene | d_gene | j_gene
TGTGCCAGCAGCACCACTCGACCGGGGTCCTACAATGAGCAGTTCTTC | CASSTTRPGSYNEQFF | NA | TRBV28 | NA | TRBJ2-1
TGTGCCAGTAGTCCCTGGGGGGAGTCCTACAATGAGCAGTTCTTC | CASSPWGESYNEQFF | NA | TRBV19 | NA | TRBJ2-1
TGCAGCGTCCTTCCTGGACTAGCGGGAAACGAGCAGTACTTC | CSVLPGLAGNEQYF | NA | TRBV29-1 | TRBD2 | TRBJ2-7
TGTGCCAGCAGCTGGAGACATACGCAGTATTTT | CASSWRHTQYF | NA | TRBV3-1/TRBV3-2 | NA | TRBJ2-3
TGTGCCAGCAGTCCAAGGGAGGGGCCCATGAGATATAATGAAAAACTGTTTTTT | CASSPREGPMRYNEKLFF | once | TRBV2 | NA | TRBJ1-4
TGTGCCAGCAGCAGAGGCAGTGAGCAGTTCTTC | CASSRGSEQFF | NA | TRBV7-2 | NA | TRBJ2-1
TGCGCCAGCAGTGCGGGGGAGGGACTCAGTTACGCCAGCTCCTACAATGAGCAGTTCTTC | CASSAGEGLSYASSYNEQFF | NA | TRBV10-1 | TRBD2 | TRBJ2-1
TGTGCCAGTAGTATAGTAGCAGGGCCTAACACTGAAGCTTTCTTT | CASSIVAGPNTEAFF | NA | TRBV19 | NA | TRBJ1-1
TGCAGCGTTGAGTCCGGGGCGGGAGGCAATCAGCCCCAGCATTTT | CSVESGAGGNQPQHF | once | TRBV29-1 | NA | TRBJ1-5
TGTGCCAGCAGCTTGGGACAGGGGGCTGACTATGGCTACACCTTC | CASSLGQGADYGYTF | NA | TRBV5-4 | TRBD1 | TRBJ1-2
TGTGCCAGCAGCTACCCTACAGCGGGAGTGTGGGGCGAGCAGTACTTC | CASSYPTAGVWGEQYF | NA | TRBV7-2 | TRBD2 | TRBJ2-7
TGTGCCAGCAGCCAAATGATTACGGTTGAAAAACTGTTTTTT | CASSQMITVEKLFF | NA | TRBV3-1/TRBV3-2 | NA | TRBJ1-4
TGTGCCAGCAGTAGGGGGCCAAATAGCAATCAGCCCCAGCATTTT | CASSRGPNSNQPQHF | NA | TRBV6-2/TRBV6-3 | TRBD1 | TRBJ1-5
TGTGCCAGCAGCTCAGGGTCACGCTACCACGAGCAGTACTTC | CASSSGSRYHEQYF | NA | TRBV7-2 | NA | TRBJ2-7
TGTGCCAGCAGCTCTAGCGGTGCGGACAGAACCTATGGCTACACCTTC | CASSSSGADRTYGYTF | NA | TRBV7-9 | NA | TRBJ1-2
TGTGCCAGCAGTAGGGGAGGAGGCTGGGGTGGCTACACCTTC | CASSRGGGWGGYTF | NA | TRBV28 | NA | TRBJ1-2
TGTGCCAGCAGAGCTTACAATGAGCAGTTCTTC | CASRAYNEQFF | once | TRBV25-1 | NA | TRBJ2-1
TGCGCCAGCAGCTTGGATCCGGGAGTCACCGGGGAGCTGTTTTTT | CASSLDPGVTGELFF | NA | TRBV5-1 | NA | TRBJ2-2
TGTGCCAGCAGCCCTCGGACTAGCGGGGCTCCAATCTCTGGGGCCAACGTCCTGACTTTC | CASSPRTSGAPISGANVLTF | NA | TRBV28 | TRBD2 | TRBJ2-6
TGTGCCTGGAGTAAGGAGACCTACAATGAGCAGTTCTTC | CAWSKETYNEQFF | NA | TRBV30 | NA | TRBJ2-1
TGTGCCACCAGCAGCGGGGACATAGGAACCATATATTTT | CATSSGDIGTIYF | few | TRBV15 | NA | TRBJ1-3
TGTGCCAGCAGAGCTTCCATTGAGCAGTTCTTC | CASRASIEQFF | NA | TRBV6-5 | NA | TRBJ2-1
TGTGCCAGCAGTGCCGCGGGCAGCTTGTGGAATCAGCCCCAGCATTTT | CASSAAGSLWNQPQHF | once | TRBV2 | NA | TRBJ1-5